This T cell receptor beta chain was captured by sequencing in a study of naive and memory T cell subsets. General observations from the study: In naive cells, over 95% of TCR sequences were seen only once. Naive and memory subsets had different power law exponents for TCR abundance. Naive repertoires, especially CD8, held a few larger clonotypes, possibly memory cells re-expressing CD45RA.

This clonotype was counted a few times. The antigen remains unidentified. After the first PCR, alpha and beta chain libraries were processed separately. The beta constant-region primer was an equimolar mix of two oligonucleotides covering TRBC1 and TRBC2. Four rounds of PCR amplified the ligated cDNA using nested alpha and beta constant-region primers plus SP2. TCRdb processed the UMI-ligation and nested PCR reads anew with MiXCR; each CDR3 protein has one entry. The sample comprises about 160,000 distinct CDR3 sequences, approximately 22% of which are singletons, and 0.1% to 0.11% rests with the top ten. Material: naive CD4+ T cells from blood. This clonotype originated in a human donor in good health.

The CDR3 DNA reads as TGTGCCAGCAGTTTCCCCGGAGCCCATGAGCAGTTCTTC. Its translation is CASSFPGAHEQFF. The chain combines TRBV28 with TRBJ2-1; D not certain. With 3 bases removed from V and 8 bases from J, the gap between germline ends came to 11 bases. This CDR3 has 13 residues. The germline V gene has CDR1 MDHEN and CDR2 SYDVKM.